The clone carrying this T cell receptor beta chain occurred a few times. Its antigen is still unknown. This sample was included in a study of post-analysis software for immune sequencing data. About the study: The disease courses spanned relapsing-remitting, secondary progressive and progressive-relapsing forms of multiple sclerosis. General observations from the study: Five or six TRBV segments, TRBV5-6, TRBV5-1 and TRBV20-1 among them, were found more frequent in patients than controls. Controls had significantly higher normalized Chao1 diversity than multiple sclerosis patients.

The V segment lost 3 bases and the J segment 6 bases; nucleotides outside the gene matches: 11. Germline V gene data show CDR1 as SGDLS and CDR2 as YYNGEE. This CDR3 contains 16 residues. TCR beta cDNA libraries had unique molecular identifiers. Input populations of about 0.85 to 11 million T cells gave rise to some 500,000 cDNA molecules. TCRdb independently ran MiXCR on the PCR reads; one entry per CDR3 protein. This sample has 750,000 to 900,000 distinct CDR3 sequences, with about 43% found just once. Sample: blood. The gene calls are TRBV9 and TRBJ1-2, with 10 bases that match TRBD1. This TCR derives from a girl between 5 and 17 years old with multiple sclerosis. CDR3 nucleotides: TGTGCCAGCAGCGCCCGGGACAGGGGATTGCTCGATGGCTACACCTTC. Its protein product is CASSARDRGLLDGYTF.